These 3 T cell receptor beta chains came from one sample sequenced in a study of CD8+CD57+ T cells in acquired aplastic anemia. Template material for TCR beta VDJ and CDR3 profiling consisted of genomic DNA. TCRdb re-called the reads with MiXCR, one entry per CDR3 protein. The data contain around 200,000 distinct CDR3 sequences, around 50% of them singletons. The sample comprised sorted CD4+, CD8+, or CD8+CD57+ T cells (not recorded which) from PBMCs. The receptor source for this set is a human donor in good health, serving as a control.

V is TRBV2 and J is TRBJ1-4; 8 nucleotides align to TRBD1. The CDR3 totals 16 residues. The J segment lost 8 bases and the V segment lost 8 bases, leaving 16 bases of the junction unmatched. Germline V CDR1 and CDR2: SNHLY, FYNNEI. As DNA, the CDR3 is TGTGCCAGCCGCGGACAGGGAGGTATGGGAGGGGAAAAACTGTTTTTT. Protein: CASRGQGGMGGEKLFF.

This chain links TRBV5-1 with TRBJ2-5; 9 bases fit TRBD2. CDR1 and CDR2 from the germline V gene are SGHRS and YFSETQ. Germline trimming cut 0 bases from V and 2 bases from J; bases unmatched to any gene: 5. This CDR3 is built from 16 residues. CDR3 sequence reads: CASSLGLAGKQETQYF. The CDR3 DNA reads TGCGCCAGCAGCTTGGGTCTAGCGGGGAAACAAGAGACCCAGTACTTC.

As regards this clonotype: One end of the junction is discordant with germline, which a read error may explain. The rearrangement uses TRBV7-9 and TRBJ1-5; D may be TRBD1 (5 bases). The CDR3 length is 15 residues. Germline assignment: CDR1 SEHNR and CDR2 FQNEAQ (reference sequence). This chain's CDR3 is CASSPGTDSDQPQHF. As DNA, the CDR3 is TGTGCCAGCAGCCCCGGGACGGATAGCGATCAGCCCCAGCATTTT.